This TCR beta chain was observed in a study of tumor and adjacent non-tumor tissue in lung cancer. Study-wide background: Some 4.2 million productive TCRbeta reads were obtained per sample on average.

The CDR3 sequence is 14 residues long. Trimming took 6 bases from V and 3 from J, leaving 14 bases between them. CDR1 SGHNT and CDR2 YENEEA come from the germline V gene. The library came from three nested PCR rounds adapted from ARM-PCR protocols. TCRdb re-analysed the multiplex PCR reads in MiXCR, keeping a single row per CDR3 protein. The sample yields about 98,000 distinct CDR3 sequences, approximately 80% seen once. No cell sorting was done before RNA was extracted from the tissue. Distant lung tissue was collected more than 3 cm away from the tumor edge. Donors were chemotherapy-naive, newly diagnosed lung cancer surgical patients in China, August–late 2014. The study's findings and limits: Tumor repertoires had a smaller top 100 clone share than normal lung.

As to this clonotype: Antigen unknown.

Sequencing was done on a sample of distant non-tumor lung tissue. This rearrangement joins TRBV11-3 to TRBJ2-5; D possibly matches TRBD1 or TRBD2 (5 bases each). This receptor was identified in a man aged 60-69 years with small cell lung cancer. The chain's CDR3 is CASRPGLSEETQYF. In DNA form, the CDR3 reads TGTGCCAGCAGGCCGGGGCTATCGGAAGAGACCCAGTACTTC.